This TCR beta chain emerged from a study of shared clonotypes between healthy human individuals. On this clone: As yet, its antigen is unknown.

This table comes from immunoSEQ multiplex PCR, and its TCRdb copy is limited to in-frame clones, with some not included. The sample records approximately 2.3 million clones, over 90% being singletons. The study, taken as a whole, reports: Only blood underwent sampling, and tissue repertoires likely differ. Unshared clonotypes carried lower generation probabilities than those common to all four donors. Clonotype sharing among donors was thought likely to change with sequencing depth.

The CDR3 length is 15 residues. The V segment lost 6 bases and the J segment 5 bases; nucleotides outside the gene matches: 11. Germline V gives CDR1 MNHNY, CDR2 SVGAGI (reference sequence). This chain links TRBV6-6 with TRBJ1-1; 8 bases agree with TRBD1. This sequence originates from a man aged 18 to 35 in good health. Some clones in this sample may be carry-over from other donors' samples. Material: naive CD4+ T cells from PBMCs. Subset here: CD45RA+ positively selected. CDR3 region: CASRGGQGAWTEAFF. In DNA form, the CDR3 reads TGTGCCAGCAGGGGGGGGCAGGGGGCCTGGACTGAAGCTTTCTTT.